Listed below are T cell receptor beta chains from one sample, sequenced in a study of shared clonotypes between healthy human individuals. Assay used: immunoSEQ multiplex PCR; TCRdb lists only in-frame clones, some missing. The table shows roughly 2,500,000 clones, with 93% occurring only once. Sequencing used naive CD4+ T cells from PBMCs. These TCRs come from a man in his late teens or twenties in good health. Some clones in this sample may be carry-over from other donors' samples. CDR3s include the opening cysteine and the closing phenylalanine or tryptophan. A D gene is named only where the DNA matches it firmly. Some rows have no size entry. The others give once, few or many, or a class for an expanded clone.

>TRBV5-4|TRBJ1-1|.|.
TGTGCCAGCGGGGATTTGAACACTGAAGCTTTCTTT
CASGDLNTEAFF
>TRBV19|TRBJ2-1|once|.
TGTGCCAGTAGTATTACGGGACCGGGCGGCAATGAGCAGTTCTTC
CASSITGPGGNEQFF
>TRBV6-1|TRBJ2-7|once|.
TGTGCCATCAGTGACCAAGGGGGGGCCTCCCCCCCCTACGAGCAGTACTTC
CAISDQGGASPPYEQYF
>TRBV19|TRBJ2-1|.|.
TGTGCCAGTAGTATTCTAGGAGGCCCCAGCTCCTACAATGAGCAGTTCTTC
CASSILGGPSSYNEQFF
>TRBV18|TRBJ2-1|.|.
TGTGCCAGCTCTCACAGAGAAATCTCCTACAATGAGCAGTTCTTC
CASSHREISYNEQFF
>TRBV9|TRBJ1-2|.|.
TGTGCCAGCAGGGCAGGGGCGTCCCCAGAATATGGCTACACCTTC
CASRAGASPEYGYTF
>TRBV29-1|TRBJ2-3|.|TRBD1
TGCAGCGTGCGGGGGGACAGGGGAACAGATACGCAGTATTTT
CSVRGDRGTDTQYF
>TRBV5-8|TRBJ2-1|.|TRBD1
TGTGCCAGCAGCTTCGACAGGGGCCATGAGCAGTTCTTC
CASSFDRGHEQFF
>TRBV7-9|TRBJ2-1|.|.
TGTGCCAGCAGCCGCCCGGCCGGGGAGAATGAGCAGTTCTTC
CASSRPAGENEQFF
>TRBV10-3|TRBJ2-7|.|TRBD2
TGTGCCATCAGACTTGGACTAGTCAACGAGCAGTACTTC
CAIRLGLVNEQYF
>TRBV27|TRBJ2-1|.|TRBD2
TGTGCCAGCAGTGAAAACCCCCCGGGACTAGCGGGAGTTTATGAGCAGTTCTTC
CASSENPPGLAGVYEQFF
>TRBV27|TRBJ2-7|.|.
TGTGCCAGCAGTTTCGCAGGGGCAGGCGAGCAGTACTTC
CASSFAGAGEQYF
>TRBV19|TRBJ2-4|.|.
TGTGCCAGTATCGGACGAGGGACAGGGCGGGAGGGCATTCAGTACTTC
CASIGRGTGREGIQYF
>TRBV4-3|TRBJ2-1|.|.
TGCGCCAGCAGCCGATACAGGGGAGGGAACAATGAGCAGTTCTTC
CASSRYRGGNNEQFF
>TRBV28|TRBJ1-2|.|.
TGTGCCAGCAGTTTAGTTAAAGGGGGCTATGGCTACACCTTC
CASSLVKGGYGYTF
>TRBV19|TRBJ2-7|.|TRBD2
TGTGCCAGTAGTAGGGGGACTAGCGCTAGCTCCTACGAGCAGTACTTC
CASSRGTSASSYEQYF
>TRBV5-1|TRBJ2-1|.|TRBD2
TGCGCCAGCAGCACCGGACTAGCGGGATTAGCGGATGAGCAGTTCTTC
CASSTGLAGLADEQFF
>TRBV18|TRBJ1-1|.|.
TGTGCCAGCTCACCCACAGGGATCGACACTGAAGCTTTCTTT
CASSPTGIDTEAFF
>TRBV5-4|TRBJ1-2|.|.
TGTGCCAGCAGCTTACCAGGGGAGGGCTACACCTTC
CASSLPGEGYTF
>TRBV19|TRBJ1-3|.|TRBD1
TGTGCCAGTAGTAAGCCGGGACAGGGAAACTCTGGAAACACCATATATTTT
CASSKPGQGNSGNTIYF
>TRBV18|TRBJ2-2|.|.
TGTGCCAGCTCACCGACGGACAGCCTTTACACCGGGGAGCTGTTTTTT
CASSPTDSLYTGELFF
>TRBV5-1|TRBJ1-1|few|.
TGCGCCAGCAGCTTGGAAGGGGCCGGGGGAGACACTGAAGCTTTCTTT
CASSLEGAGGDTEAFF
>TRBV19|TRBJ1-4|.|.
TGTGCCAGTAGTATAGGACTCGGAGTTAATGAAAAACTGTTTTTT
CASSIGLGVNEKLFF
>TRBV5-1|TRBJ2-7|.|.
TGCGCCAGCAGCACACCCATACAGGGTAACGAGCAGTACTTC
CASSTPIQGNEQYF
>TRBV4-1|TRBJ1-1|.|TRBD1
TGCGCCAGCAGCCAAGCTTCGACAGGGACCACTGAAGCTTTCTTT
CASSQASTGTTEAFF
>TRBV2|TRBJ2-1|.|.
TGTGCTAGCAGTGAGAGAAGGACAGCCTACAATGAGCAGTTCTTC
CASSERRTAYNEQFF
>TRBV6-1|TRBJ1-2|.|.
TGTGCCAGCAGTGAATCGGGGTCCCACTATGGCTACACCTTC
CASSESGSHYGYTF
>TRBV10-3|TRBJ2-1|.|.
TGTGCCATCAGGGACAGCTTGGCTCTCAATGAGCAGTTCTTC
CAIRDSLALNEQFF
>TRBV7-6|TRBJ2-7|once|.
TGTGCCAGCAGCTTAGGAGTGTGGGACGAGCAGTACTTC
CASSLGVWDEQYF
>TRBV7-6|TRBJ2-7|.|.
TGTGCCAGCAGCTTAGGGGGGATTGGCTCCTACGAGCAGTACTTC
CASSLGGIGSYEQYF
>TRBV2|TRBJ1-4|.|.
TGTGCCAGCAGTGATAGCCACAGGGCGGTGGGAAAACTGTTTTTT
CASSDSHRAVGKLFF
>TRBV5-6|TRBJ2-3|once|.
TGTGCCAGCAGCTTGGGCCCCAGGTTCACAGATACGCAGTATTTT
CASSLGPRFTDTQYF
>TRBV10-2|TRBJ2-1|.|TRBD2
TGCGCCAGCCACGCTAGCGGGCGGTACAATGAGCAGTTCTTC
CASHASGRYNEQFF
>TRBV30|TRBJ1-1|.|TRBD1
TGTGCCTGGAGTCCCCGCGCAGGGGGGTGGAACACTGAAGCTTTCTTT
CAWSPRAGGWNTEAFF
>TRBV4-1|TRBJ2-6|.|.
TGCGCCAGCAGCCAAGCTCCCCGGGTGGGCTCTGGGGCCAACGTCCTGACTTTC
CASSQAPRVGSGANVLTF
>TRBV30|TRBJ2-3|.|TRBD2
TGTGCCTGGGCGTTAGCGGGAGTGGAAGATACGCAGTATTTT
CAWALAGVEDTQYF
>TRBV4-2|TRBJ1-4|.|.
TGTGCCAGCAGCCAAGATCGGCAGGGTGCTACTAATGAAAAACTGTTTTTT
CASSQDRQGATNEKLFF
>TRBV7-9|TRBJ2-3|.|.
TGTGCCAGCAGCTTAAATCGCCTAGCGCGCACAGATACGCAGTATTTT
CASSLNRLARTDTQYF
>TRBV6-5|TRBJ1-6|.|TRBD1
TGTGCCAGCAGTCGACAGGGGACTTATAATTCACCCCTCCACTTT
CASSRQGTYNSPLHF
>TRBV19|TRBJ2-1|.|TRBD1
TGTGCCAGTAGTATCAGGACAGGCTCCTATTCGTCCTACAATGAGCAGTTCTTC
CASSIRTGSYSSYNEQFF
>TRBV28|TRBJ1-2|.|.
TGTGCCAGCACCCCCTTGGGGGAAGGCTACACCTTC
CASTPLGEGYTF
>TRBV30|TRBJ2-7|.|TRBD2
TGTGCCTGGAGCCTCGGACTAGCGGGAGGCGAGCAGTACTTC
CAWSLGLAGGEQYF
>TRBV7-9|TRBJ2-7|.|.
TGTGCCAGCAGCTCAGACTGGATGACCTACGAGCAGTACTTC
CASSSDWMTYEQYF